The rows below give T cell receptor beta chains drawn from one sample of a study of cytomegalovirus exposure and HLA in healthy donors. The protocol was immunoSEQ multiplex PCR, while the TCRdb copy is restricted to in-frame clones and leaves out a portion. The sample has 100,000 or so clones; about 75% are singletons. Sequenced material: PBMCs. The receptors here all came from a woman aged 18-35 years in good health and CMV-seropositive. CDR3s include the opening cysteine and the closing phenylalanine or tryptophan. D genes are given only for firm matches. The size field is filled for only some rows; it gives once, few, many or a size class.

DNA: TGTGCCAGCAGTTTAAGCCCCCCGAGCGGGGGGTACAATGAGCAGTTCTTC
CDR3: CASSLSPPSGGYNEQFF
size: NA
J: TRBJ2-1
V: TRBV27
length: 17
D: TRBD2

DNA: TGTGCCAGCTCACCACCGGAAGGAGCGGGCACTGAAGCTTTCTTT
CDR3: CASSPPEGAGTEAFF
size: NA
J: TRBJ1-1
V: TRBV18
length: 15
D: NA

DNA: TGTGCCAGCAGTTTATACGGGGAGACCCAGTACTTC
CDR3: CASSLYGETQYF
size: few
J: TRBJ2-5
V: TRBV28
length: 12
D: NA

DNA: TGTGCCAGCAGTTTATCATCCGTCCTCTCCTACGAGCAGTACTTC
CDR3: CASSLSSVLSYEQYF
size: NA
J: TRBJ2-7
V: TRBV27
length: 15
D: NA

DNA: TGCGCCAGCAGCCAAGATGTGGCCCCGAACACTGAAGCTTTCTTT
CDR3: CASSQDVAPNTEAFF
size: few
J: TRBJ1-1
V: TRBV4-1
length: 15
D: NA

DNA: TGTGCCAGCAGCCCTGGAGGCGGGAACTATGGCTACACCTTC
CDR3: CASSPGGGNYGYTF
size: NA
J: TRBJ1-2
V: TRBV7-2
length: 14
D: NA

DNA: TGTGCCAGCAGTGAAGGGCGGGCCCTAAATGAGCAGTTCTTC
CDR3: CASSEGRALNEQFF
size: NA
J: TRBJ2-1
V: TRBV6-4
length: 14
D: NA

DNA: TGTGCCAGCAGCGTAGGACAGGGGGGGAGCAATCAGCCCCAGCATTTT
CDR3: CASSVGQGGSNQPQHF
size: NA
J: TRBJ1-5
V: TRBV5-8
length: 16
D: TRBD1

DNA: TGTGCCAGCAGAGGTGCGGCCTACAATGAGCAGTTCTTC
CDR3: CASRGAAYNEQFF
size: NA
J: TRBJ2-1
V: TRBV6-5
length: 13
D: NA

DNA: TGCGCCAGCAGTGGGACTAGCGGGGAAGGTTACGAGCAGTACTTC
CDR3: CASSGTSGEGYEQYF
size: NA
J: TRBJ2-7
V: TRBV10-2
length: 15
D: TRBD2